This is a list of T cell receptor beta chains from one sample in a study of T cell responses to AZD1222 COVID-19 vaccine. Method: immunoSEQ multiplex PCR; TCRdb's copy keeps in-frame clones and lacks some. The sample includes 100,000 or so clones, about nine tenths seen only once; the top ten take 1.3%. The sequencing used peripheral blood, collected on day 0 of AZD1222 vaccination. Every receptor here comes from an adult in good health. Each CDR3 is given with its conserved first and last residue. The D gene is left open where the match is weak. Clone size appears in some rows only: once, few, many, or a class for an expanded clone.

size	V	D	J	DNA	CDR3
.	TRBV19	.	TRBJ2-1	TGTGCCAGTACCGAGTCACCGAACTCCTACAATGAGCAGTTCTTC	CASTESPNSYNEQFF
.	TRBV2	.	TRBJ1-6	TGTGCCAGCAGCTTACGGGGGAATTCACCCCTCCACTTT	CASSLRGNSPLHF
.	TRBV5-5	TRBD2	TRBJ2-4	TGTGCCAGCACCGCGGGAGGACAGCTAAAAAACATTCAGTACTTC	CASTAGGQLKNIQYF
.	TRBV30	.	TRBJ2-7	TGTGCCTGGAGCGAGAGCTCCTACGAGCAGTACTTC	CAWSESSYEQYF
.	TRBV6-1	.	TRBJ1-4	TGTGCCAGCAGTGATGAAGGGGCGGGCGCGCGAAATGAAAAACTGTTTTTT	CASSDEGAGARNEKLFF
few	TRBV6-5	.	TRBJ2-2	TGTGCCAGCAGTTACCTGGGGGCCGGGGAGCTGTTTTTT	CASSYLGAGELFF
.	TRBV5-8	.	TRBJ2-1	TGTGCCAGCAGCTTGGCAGGGGATGAGCAGTTCTTC	CASSLAGDEQFF
.	TRBV5-1	.	TRBJ1-1	TGCGCCAGCAGCTTATGGGGCAGCCTCAACACTGAAGCTTTCTTT	CASSLWGSLNTEAFF
.	TRBV28	.	TRBJ2-1	TGTGCCAGCAGTTTGAGCAGCGAGGTTGGGTTCTTC	CASSLSSEVGFF
.	TRBV5-6	TRBD1	TRBJ1-2	TGTGCCAGCGGCACAGGGGGTGCGGGCTACACCTTC	CASGTGGAGYTF
.	TRBV7-2	.	TRBJ1-1	TGTGCCAGCAGCTTAATGGCAGGGCACGGCACTGAAGCTTTCTTT	CASSLMAGHGTEAFF
.	TRBV5-1	TRBD1	TRBJ2-1	TGCGCCAGCACGACAGGGAATCCCTACAATGAGCAGTTCTTC	CASTTGNPYNEQFF
.	TRBV27	TRBD1	TRBJ2-7	TGTGCCAGCAGTTTAGCCCGACAGGGGCCCTACGAGCAGTACTTC	CASSLARQGPYEQYF
.	TRBV1	.	TRBJ2-2	TGCACCAGCAGCCTGCCCAAAAGGGGGGGCCGCACCGGGGAGCTGTTTTTT	CTSSLPKRGGRTGELFF
.	TRBV7-8	.	TRBJ2-2	TGTGCCAGCAGCTTTGACGTCGCCGGGGAGCTGTTTTTT	CASSFDVAGELFF
once	TRBV28	.	TRBJ1-6	TGTGCCAGCAGTCCGGGTACGGGGCATTCACCCCTCCACTTT	CASSPGTGHSPLHF
once	TRBV28	TRBD1	TRBJ1-1	TGTGCCAGCAGTTCAGGACAGGGCACTGAAGCTTTCTTT	CASSSGQGTEAFF
.	TRBV13	TRBD2	TRBJ2-1	TGTGCCAGCAGGTTGACTAGCAGTGAGCAGTTCTTC	CASRLTSSEQFF
.	TRBV5-1	.	TRBJ1-1	TGCGCCAGCAGCTTGTCGGGGATGGACACTGAAGCTTTCTTT	CASSLSGMDTEAFF
.	TRBV6-5	.	TRBJ1-3	TGTGCCAGCACCTCGGGGGGAGCCGGAAACACCATATATTTT	CASTSGGAGNTIYF
.	TRBV14	.	TRBJ1-2	TGTGCCAGCAGCCAAGCTCGTAGCGGTAGCTGGGGCTACACCTTC	CASSQARSGSWGYTF
.	TRBV12-3/TRBV12-4	.	TRBJ1-6	TGTGCCAGCAGTAGGGGACCAAATTCACCCCTCCACTTT	CASSRGPNSPLHF
.	TRBV7-6	TRBD1	TRBJ2-7	TGTGCCAGCAGCGTCGGGACAGGCGCCTACGAGCAGTACTTC	CASSVGTGAYEQYF
.	TRBV5-1	.	TRBJ1-5	TGCGCCAGCAGCTATGGAAGCCACATGGCAATCGGGCTTAATCAGCCCCAGCATTTT	CASSYGSHMAIGLNQPQHF
once	TRBV5-5	.	TRBJ2-7	TGTGCCAGCAGCGTCGAAGGGGACGCCTACGAGCAGTACTTC	CASSVEGDAYEQYF
.	TRBV9	.	TRBJ1-3	TGTGCCAGCAGCACTCCGGGGTCTAGAAACACCATATATTTT	CASSTPGSRNTIYF
.	TRBV24-1	.	TRBJ2-3	TGTGCCACCAGTGACTCGACAGTGGCTAGCACAGATACGCAGTATTTT	CATSDSTVASTDTQYF
.	TRBV18	.	TRBJ2-1	TGTGCCAGCTCACCAATGGGGGCAATTGACAATGAGCAGTTCTTC	CASSPMGAIDNEQFF
.	TRBV4-1	.	TRBJ1-1	TGCGCCAGCAGCACCGCAGGAACCTCCAAAGCTTTCTTT	CASSTAGTSKAFF
.	TRBV5-1	.	TRBJ2-5	TGCGCCAGCAGCCCCGAAACAGGGTCCGCAGAGACCCAGTACTTC	CASSPETGSAETQYF
.	TRBV10-3	.	TRBJ1-1	TGTGCCATCAGTGAGTCGGCGGGAATGAACACTGAAGCTTTCTTT	CAISESAGMNTEAFF
few	TRBV12-3/TRBV12-4	.	TRBJ2-1	TGTGCCAGCAGTTTTAGGGTGGACAATGAGCAGTTCTTC	CASSFRVDNEQFF
.	TRBV6-8	TRBD2	TRBJ2-5	TGTGCCAGCAGTTACGGACTAGCGGGGGGTGTGGAGACCCAGTACTTC	CASSYGLAGGVETQYF
once	TRBV29-1	.	TRBJ2-2	TGCAGCGTTGGGACCGGGACACTTAACACCGGGGAGCTGTTTTTT	CSVGTGTLNTGELFF
.	TRBV5-1	.	TRBJ2-3	TGCGCCAGCAGCCGAATACTAGCCACAGATACGCAGTATTTT	CASSRILATDTQYF
.	TRBV6-1	.	TRBJ1-3	TGTGCCAGCAGTGACCTGGGCGGGGGAAACACCATATATTTT	CASSDLGGGNTIYF
.	TRBV3-1/TRBV3-2	TRBD1	TRBJ1-3	TGTGCCAGCTCCCGGGACAGCTCTGGAAACACCATATATTTT	CASSRDSSGNTIYF
.	TRBV5-4	.	TRBJ2-5	TGTGCCAGCAGCGGTGCGGACATCCAAGAGACCCAGTACTTC	CASSGADIQETQYF
many	TRBV30	.	TRBJ1-4	TGTGCCTGGGGAGGCACAACTAATGAAAAACTGTTTTTT	CAWGGTTNEKLFF
.	TRBV20-1	.	TRBJ1-5	TGCAGTGCGGGGAGGCCCCAGCATTTT	CSAGRPQHF
.	TRBV10-3	.	TRBJ1-1	TGTGCCATCAGTGGGTCTGGGAACACTGAAGCTTTCTTT	CAISGSGNTEAFF
.	TRBV18	.	TRBJ1-1	TGTGCCAGCTCACGTTCTGAAGACGACACTGAAGCTTTCTTT	CASSRSEDDTEAFF
few	TRBV11-3	.	TRBJ1-1	TGTGCCAGCAGCAGTGCGGGGGGCACTGAAGCTTTCTTT	CASSSAGGTEAFF
once	TRBV5-6	.	TRBJ2-7	TGTGCCAGCAGCCTTACAGGGCAGGGCCCCTACGAGCAGTACTTC	CASSLTGQGPYEQYF
.	TRBV6-6	TRBD1	TRBJ2-7	TGTGCCAGCAGTAGTACAGGGGGCGAGCAGTACTTC	CASSSTGGEQYF
.	TRBV28	.	TRBJ1-5	TGTGCCAGCAGGGCCGACAGCCCCAATCAGCCCCAGCATTTT	CASRADSPNQPQHF
.	TRBV19	TRBD1	TRBJ2-3	TGTGCCAGTATTTCCCGGACAGGATCGCCCACAGATACGCAGTATTTT	CASISRTGSPTDTQYF
.	TRBV10-3	TRBD1	TRBJ2-7	TGTGCCATTGCACGGGGGACAGGGTACTACGAGCAGTACTTC	CAIARGTGYYEQYF
.	TRBV6-2/TRBV6-3	.	TRBJ1-4	TGTGCCAGCAGTTACATTGGGGAGTCGGATGAAAAACTGTTTTTT	CASSYIGESDEKLFF
.	TRBV7-8	.	TRBJ2-1	TGTGCCAGCAGCTTAGGCGGGGACTACAATGAGCAGTTCTTC	CASSLGGDYNEQFF